The 18 T cell receptor beta chains reported below all come from one sample, sequenced in a study of blood T cell repertoires in COVID-19. Profiling relied on immunoSEQ multiplex PCR, and the TCRdb table lists in-frame clones only, not all of them. In the table there are roughly 250,000 clones, about 87% of which are singletons. Sequenced material: PBMCs or T cells enriched from blood (not recorded which). The receptors originated from a woman aged 50 to 65 who had recovered from COVID-19.

The gene calls are TRBV5-6 and TRBJ1-2; 11 positions agree with TRBD1. Unmatched junction bases numbered 7, after V lost 4 bases and J lost 2 bases. In germline, CDR1 is SGHDT, CDR2 YYEEEE. The CDR3 consists of 16 residues. CDR3 bases: TGTGCCAGCAGCCCCCGCCGGGACAGGGGGAACTATGGCTACACCTTC. Amino acids: CASSPRRDRGNYGYTF.

The J gene is TRBJ2-1, the V gene TRBV11-2; D possibly corresponds to TRBD2 (7 bases). Deletions cut 0 bases from V and 6 bases from J, with 15 bases between. The CDR3 is 16 residues long. CDR1 and CDR2 from the germline V gene are SGHAT and FQNNGV. CDR3 nucleotide sequence: TGTGCCAGCAGCTTAGATCGGTGGGAGGGGGTCAATGAGCAGTTCTTC. Protein: CASSLDRWEGVNEQFF.

This clone was counted only a few times. The sample contains more than one DNA sequence encoding this CDR3. V and J are TRBV2 and TRBJ1-1, with TRBD1 identical over 7 bases. Trimming at V came to 4 bases and at J to 3 bases, leaving 2 bases not matched to a gene. Germline CDR1 SNHLY, CDR2 FYNNEI. The CDR3 loop spans 13 amino acids. DNA for the CDR3: TGTGCCAGCAGTGGACAGGGTTACACTGAAGCTTTCTTT. Its protein product is CASSGQGYTEAFF.

Worth noting for this clone: One end of the junction fails to match germline, which may point to a read error. V is TRBV5-4 and J is TRBJ2-7, with D possibly matching TRBD1 (6 bases). The CDR3 spans 12 residues. CDR1 SGHNT and CDR2 YYREEE come from the germline V gene (reference sequence). This chain's CDR3 is CASSLGVSGQTF. The CDR3 DNA reads as TGTGCCAGCAGCTTGGGAGTGTCAGGACAGACCTTC. Full variable domain (missing parts from reference TRBV5-4 and TRBJ2-7): ETGVTQSPTHLIKTRGQQVTLRCSSQSGHNTVSWYQQALGQGPQFIFQYYREEENGRGNFPPRFSGLQFPNYSSELNVNALELDDSALYLCASSLGVSGQTFGPGTRLTVT.

There are a few counts of this clone. The chain employs TRBV7-8 and TRBJ1-6; D possibly corresponds to TRBD1 (5 bases). Germline values: CDR1 SGHVS, CDR2 FQNEAQ. The CDR3 covers 15 residues. V dropped 5 bases and J dropped 10 bases, with 18 bases sitting between them. The CDR3, as DNA: TGTGCCAGCAGCCCCGGGGGTTTGGCACGGTCACCCCTCCACTTT. It is translated as CASSPGGLARSPLHF.

The chain has TRBV27 and TRBJ1-4; TRBD1 aligns across 10 bases. Looked up from germline, CDR1 is MNHEY and CDR2 is SMNVEV (reference sequence). The CDR3 is 14 amino acids. Trimming cost V 7 bases and J 8 bases; bases outside gene matches: 7. This CDR3 reads CASKTGQGTEKLFF. CDR3 sequence (DNA): TGTGCCAGCAAAACGGGACAGGGGACGGAAAAACTGTTTTTT.

The chain has TRBV28 and TRBJ2-7, with 7 nucleotides matching TRBD1. The V gene end was trimmed by 6 bases and the J gene end by 3 bases; junction bases not matched to a gene: 11. The CDR3 runs to 15 residues. Germline V lookup: CDR1 MDHEN, CDR2 SYDVKM. Written as DNA, the CDR3 is TGTGCCAGCAGGAAGGCGTCGGGACAGCACTACGAGCAGTACTTC. Translation gives CASRKASGQHYEQYF.

V is TRBV7-9 and J is TRBJ2-2; 11 bases agree with TRBD2. CDR1 and CDR2 (germline): SEHNR, FQNEAQ (reference sequence). This CDR3 contains 19 residues. J was trimmed by 0 bases and V by 2 bases; bases with no gene match: 8. For the CDR3, the DNA is TGTGCCAGCAGCTTAAAACTAGCGGGAGCTCTAGCGAACACCGGGGAGCTGTTTTTT. Its translation: CASSLKLAGALANTGELFF.

J is TRBJ2-7 and V is TRBV7-3, with a possible D match to TRBD1 (7 bases). Deletions cut 5 bases from V and 2 bases from J, with 13 bases between. CDR3 length: 14 residues. Looked up from germline, CDR1 is SGHTA and CDR2 is FQGTGA. This CDR3 reads CASSPGDSAYEQYF. The CDR3 DNA reads as TGTGCCAGCAGCCCGGGGGACAGCGCCTACGAGCAGTACTTC.

CDR3 coding DNA: TGCAGCGTTGTCGGTCGGAGTGCAGCCTCTGGAAACACCATATATTTT. It yields the protein CSVVGRSAASGNTIYF. The rearrangement joins TRBV29-1 to TRBJ1-3; the D is unclear. The CDR3 sequence is 16 residues long. The germline V gene has CDR1 SQVTM and CDR2 ANQGSEA. V lost 4 bases to trimming and J lost 0 bases, with 16 bases between them.

This clone was seen once. In DNA, the CDR3 is TGTGCCAGCAGTTTCGCGGGGGTTAGCAATCAGCCCCAGCATTTT. Translation gives CASSFAGVSNQPQHF. The chain couples TRBV27 to TRBJ1-5; a weak D match, TRBD1 (5 bases). The CDR3 is 15 amino acids. CDR1 and CDR2 (germline): MNHEY, SMNVEV (reference sequence). V was pared by 3 bases and J by 0 bases, with 9 bases between.

This chain connects TRBV3-1 (or the pseudogene TRBV3-2) to TRBJ2-7, with D perhaps matching TRBD1 (6 bases). Germline CDR1 and CDR2: LGHDT and YNNKEL (reference sequence). This CDR3 is 17 amino acids long. The V and J ends lost 4 bases and 3 bases respectively, with 22 bases between them. The CDR3 DNA is TGTGCCAGCAGCCCAAACGCCTTCTGGGACAACGACTACGAGCAGTACTTC. Protein product: CASSPNAFWDNDYEQYF.

This sequence joins TRBV28 and TRBJ1-3, with D hard to call. This CDR3 has 13 residues. Germline V CDR1 and CDR2: MDHEN, SYDVKM. V lost 3 bases to trimming and J lost 4 bases, with 7 bases between them. CDR3 sequence: CASSFSLGNTIYF. In nucleotides, the CDR3 is TGTGCCAGCAGTTTTTCCCTCGGAAACACCATATATTTT.

The genes are TRBV29-1 and TRBJ1-1; TRBD1 matches 7 bases. Germline trimming cut 6 bases from V and 4 bases from J; bases unmatched to any gene: 11. Germline lookup yields CDR1 SQVTM and CDR2 ANQGSEA. There are 14 residues in the CDR3. The CDR3 DNA sequence: TGCAGCGTCGGAACCAGGGGGGAGGCCACTGAAGCTTTCTTT. Translation: CSVGTRGEATEAFF.

CDR3 sequence reads: CASSIRQDPSYEQYF. The DNA of the CDR3 is TGTGCCAGCAGCATACGACAAGACCCCTCCTACGAGCAGTACTTC. This chain links TRBV11-2 with TRBJ2-7; the D is unclear. The CDR3 covers 15 residues. Per germline, CDR1 SGHAT and CDR2 FQNNGV. The ends were cut back, 5 bases at V and 0 bases at J, with 14 bases in the middle.

This clone was counted a few times. The rearrangement links TRBV5-1 to TRBJ2-1; 14 nucleotides match TRBD2. V was clipped by 7 bases and J by 7 bases; unmatched bases: 7. This CDR3 comprises 15 residues. Germline V gene data show CDR1 as SGHRS and CDR2 as YFSETQ. CDR3 region: CASGRLAGGPNEQFF. CDR3 nucleotide sequence: TGCGCCAGCGGCAGACTAGCGGGAGGGCCGAATGAGCAGTTCTTC. Full variable domain (outside the CDR3, taken from reference TRBV5-1 and TRBJ2-1): KAGVTQTPRYLIKTRGQQVTLSCSPISGHRSVSWYQQTPGQGLQFLFEYFSETQRNKGNFPGRFSGRQFSNSRSEMNVSTLELGDSALYLCASGRLAGGPNEQFFGPGTRLTVL.

The chain joins TRBV6-4 to TRBJ2-2; TRBD2 might be the D (5 bases). V lost 4 bases and J 1 base, leaving 7 bases between the germline ends. The CDR3 consists of 14 residues. CDR1 is MRHNA, CDR2 SNTAGT, per germline. The CDR3 here is CASSVAQNTGELFF. CDR3 nucleotides: TGTGCCAGCAGTGTAGCGCAGAACACCGGGGAGCTGTTTTTT.

DNA for the CDR3: TGTGCCAGCTCACCGACTGTAGTAGATACGCAGTATTTT. This gives the protein CASSPTVVDTQYF. The V and J genes are TRBV18 and TRBJ2-3; D remains ambiguous. This CDR3 comprises 13 residues. V dropped 3 bases and J dropped 5 bases, with 9 bases sitting between them. The germline V gene has CDR1 KGHSH and CDR2 LQKENI. The full variable domain, rest sourced from reference TRBV18 and TRBJ2-3, is NAGVMQNPRHLVRRRGQEARLRCSPMKGHSHVYWYRQLPEEGLKFMVYLQKENIIDESGMPKERFSAEFPKEGPSILRIQQVVRGDSAAYFCASSPTVVDTQYFGPGTRLTVL.